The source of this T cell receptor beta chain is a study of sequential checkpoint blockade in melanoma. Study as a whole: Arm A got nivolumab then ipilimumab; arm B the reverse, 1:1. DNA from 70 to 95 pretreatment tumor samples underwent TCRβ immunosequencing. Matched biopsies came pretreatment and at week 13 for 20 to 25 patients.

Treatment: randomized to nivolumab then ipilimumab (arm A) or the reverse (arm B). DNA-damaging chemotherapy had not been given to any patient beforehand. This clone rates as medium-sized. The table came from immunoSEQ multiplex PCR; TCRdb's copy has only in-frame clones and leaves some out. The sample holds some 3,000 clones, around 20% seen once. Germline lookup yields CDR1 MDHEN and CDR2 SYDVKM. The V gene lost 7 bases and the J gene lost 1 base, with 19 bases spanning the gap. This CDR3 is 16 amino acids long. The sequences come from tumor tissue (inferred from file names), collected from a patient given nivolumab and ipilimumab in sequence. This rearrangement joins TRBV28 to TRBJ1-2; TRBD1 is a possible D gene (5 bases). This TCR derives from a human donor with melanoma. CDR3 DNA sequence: TGTGCCAGCACTAACACCCCAGGGAGCCTTAACTATGGCTACACCTTC. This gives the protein CASTNTPGSLNYGYTF.